This T cell receptor (beta chain) was documented in a study of shared clonotypes between healthy human individuals. Findings of the study overall: Only blood was sampled, and tissue TCR repertoires likely differ from blood ones. Naive subsets generally exceeded memory subsets in estimated richness. Several donors held about 4.6% of naive CD4 clonotypes in common.

A note on this clone: Its antigen is not known.

This CDR3 has 13 amino acids. From germline, CDR1 is MDHEN and CDR2 SYDVKM. V trimming: 9 bases; J trimming: 5 bases; junction bases outside the gene matches: 8. Data came from immunoSEQ multiplex PCR; TCRdb stores just in-frame clones and leaves some out. The table has roughly 2 million clones, 95% seen once. Specimen: naive CD4+ T cells sorted from blood. Documented subset: CD45RA+ positively selected. This sequence was found in a man aged 18 to 29 in good health. The rearrangement uses TRBV28 and TRBJ2-5, with 8 bases fitting TRBD2. The CDR3 region is CASDGGAEETQYF. Written as DNA, the CDR3 is TGTGCCAGTGACGGGGGGGCAGAGGAGACCCAGTACTTC.